This T cell receptor beta chain is drawn from a study of lymphopenia after photon versus proton radiotherapy. TCRdb's copy holds only in-frame clones and misses some; the assay was immunoSEQ multiplex PCR. The sample consists of about 70,000 clones, about 90% of them appearing once. As for this clone: The antigen is unknown.

General study findings and limits: After lymphocyte nadir, photon-treated repertoires showed oligoclonal expansion, especially CD8+ Temra. Better survival with proton therapy was suggested as possible, not demonstrated. Proton therapy kept repertoires fairly stable, unlike photons, which gained effector/memory cells. In patients who died, overall survival fell as post-nadir TCR diversity dropped more.

The V and J ends lost 6 bases and 3 bases, in that order; junction bases with no gene match: 6. Germline V gene sequence: CDR1 SQVTM, CDR2 ANQGSEA. CDR3 length: 13 residues. This chain joins TRBV29-1 and TRBJ2-3, with 7 bases aligning to TRBD2. The clonotype was recovered from a man aged 80 or over with esophageal cancer. Sequencing was performed on peripheral blood, taken from a patient treated with proton-based radiotherapy. The CDR3 DNA sequence: TGCAGCGTCGAGTGGCGGGGGACAGATACGCAGTATTTT. It encodes CSVEWRGTDTQYF.